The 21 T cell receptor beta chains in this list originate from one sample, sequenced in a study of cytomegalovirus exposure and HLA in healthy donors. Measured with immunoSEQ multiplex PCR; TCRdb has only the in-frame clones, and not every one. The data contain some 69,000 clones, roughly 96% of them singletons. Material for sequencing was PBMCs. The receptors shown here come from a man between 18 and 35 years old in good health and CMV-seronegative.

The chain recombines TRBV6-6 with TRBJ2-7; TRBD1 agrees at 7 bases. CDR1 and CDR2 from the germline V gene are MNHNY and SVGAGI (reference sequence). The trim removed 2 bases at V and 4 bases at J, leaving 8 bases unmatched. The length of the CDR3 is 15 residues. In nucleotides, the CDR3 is TGTGCCAGCAGTTACATGGGACAGATAAATTACGAGCAGTACTTC. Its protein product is CASSYMGQINYEQYF.

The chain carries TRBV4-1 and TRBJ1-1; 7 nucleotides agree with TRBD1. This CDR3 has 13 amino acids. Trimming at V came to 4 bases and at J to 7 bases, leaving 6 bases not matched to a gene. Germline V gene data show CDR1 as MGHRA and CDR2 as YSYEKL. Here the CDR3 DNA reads TGCGCCAGCAGCCCTCACCGGGACAGTGAAGCTTTCTTT. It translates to CASSPHRDSEAFF.

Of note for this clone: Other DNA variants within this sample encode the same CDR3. The CDR3 sequence: CASSLSRDTQYF. The CDR3 DNA reads TGTGCCAGCAGCTTGTCCAGAGATACGCAGTATTTT. This chain joins TRBV7-2 and TRBJ2-3; D is unresolved. Trimming shortened V by 3 bases and J by 5 bases, and 6 bases separated the two germline ends. Germline CDR1 SGHTA, CDR2 FQGNSA. The CDR3 spans 12 residues.

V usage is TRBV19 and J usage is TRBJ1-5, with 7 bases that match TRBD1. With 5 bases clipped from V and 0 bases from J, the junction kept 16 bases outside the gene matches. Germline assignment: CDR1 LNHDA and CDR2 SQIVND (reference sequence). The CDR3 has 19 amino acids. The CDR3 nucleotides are TGTGCCAGTAGTCTCCACCCTCGACAGGGCGCCTATAGCAATCAGCCCCAGCATTTT. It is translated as CASSLHPRQGAYSNQPQHF.

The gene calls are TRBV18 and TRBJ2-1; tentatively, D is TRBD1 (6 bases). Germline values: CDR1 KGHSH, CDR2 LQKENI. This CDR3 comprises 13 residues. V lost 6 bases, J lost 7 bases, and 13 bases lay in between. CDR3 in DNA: TGTGCCAGCTCCCGAGCCCAGGGGAATGAGCAGTTCTTC. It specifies CASSRAQGNEQFF.

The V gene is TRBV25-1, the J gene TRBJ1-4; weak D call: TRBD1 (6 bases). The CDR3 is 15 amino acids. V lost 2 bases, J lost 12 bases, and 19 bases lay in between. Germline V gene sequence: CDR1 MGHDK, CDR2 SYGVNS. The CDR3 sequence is CASSEEISQRQELFF. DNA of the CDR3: TGTGCCAGCAGTGAAGAAATATCCCAACGACAGGAACTGTTTTTT.

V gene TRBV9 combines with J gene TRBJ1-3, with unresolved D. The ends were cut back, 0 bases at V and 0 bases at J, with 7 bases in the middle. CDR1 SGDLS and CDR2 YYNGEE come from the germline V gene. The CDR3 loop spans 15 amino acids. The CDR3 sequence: CASSVDLSSGNTIYF. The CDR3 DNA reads TGTGCCAGCAGCGTAGACTTGAGCTCTGGAAACACCATATATTTT.

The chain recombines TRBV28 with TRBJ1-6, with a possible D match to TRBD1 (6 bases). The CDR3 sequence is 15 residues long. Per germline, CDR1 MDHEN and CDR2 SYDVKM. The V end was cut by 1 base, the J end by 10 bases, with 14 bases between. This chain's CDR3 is CASSLSQGQVSPLHF. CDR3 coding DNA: TGTGCCAGCAGTTTATCCCAGGGGCAGGTCTCACCCCTCCACTTT.

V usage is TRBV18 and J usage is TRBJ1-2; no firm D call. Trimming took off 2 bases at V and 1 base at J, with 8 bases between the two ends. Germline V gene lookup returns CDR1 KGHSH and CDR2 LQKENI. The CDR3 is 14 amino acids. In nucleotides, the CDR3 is TGTGCCAGCTCACCAATTCGGAGTAACTATGGCTACACCTTC. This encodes CASSPIRSNYGYTF. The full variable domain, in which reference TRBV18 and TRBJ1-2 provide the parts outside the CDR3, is NAGVMQNPRHLVRRRGQEARLRCSPMKGHSHVYWYRQLPEEGLKFMVYLQKENIIDESGMPKERFSAEFPKEGPSILRIQQVVRGDSAAYFCASSPIRSNYGYTFGSGTRLTVV.

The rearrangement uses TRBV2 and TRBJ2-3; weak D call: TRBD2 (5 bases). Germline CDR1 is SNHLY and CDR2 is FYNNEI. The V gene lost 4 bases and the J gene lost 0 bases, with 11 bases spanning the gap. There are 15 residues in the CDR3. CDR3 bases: TGTGCCAGCAGTGGAGGGCTCATCAGCACAGATACGCAGTATTTT. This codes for CASSGGLISTDTQYF.

The CDR3 region is CASSESRGVEQYF. The CDR3 bases are TGCGCCAGCAGTGAGTCCCGCGGGGTAGAGCAGTACTTC. The rearrangement links TRBV10-2 to TRBJ2-7, with a possible D match to TRBD2 (6 bases). The V end lost 0 bases, the J end lost 7 bases, and 10 bases lay between the germline ends. From germline, CDR1 is WSHSY and CDR2 SAAADI. The CDR3 runs to 13 residues.

The chain's CDR3 is CSVVVGGQETQYF. The CDR3 DNA sequence: TGCAGCGTTGTTGTAGGGGGCCAAGAGACCCAGTACTTC. The chain has TRBV29-1 and TRBJ2-5; possible D gene TRBD1, 6 bases. This CDR3 comprises 13 residues. CDR1 SQVTM and CDR2 ANQGSEA come from the germline V gene. Trimming cost V 4 bases and J 1 base, with 10 bases left between them.

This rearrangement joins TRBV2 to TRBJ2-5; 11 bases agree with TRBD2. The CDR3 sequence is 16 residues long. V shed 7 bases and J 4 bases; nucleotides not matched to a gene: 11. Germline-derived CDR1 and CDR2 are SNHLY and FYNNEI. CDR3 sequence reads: CASTLGIAGGRETQYF. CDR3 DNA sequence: TGTGCCAGCACCCTGGGGATAGCGGGAGGGCGAGAGACCCAGTACTTC.

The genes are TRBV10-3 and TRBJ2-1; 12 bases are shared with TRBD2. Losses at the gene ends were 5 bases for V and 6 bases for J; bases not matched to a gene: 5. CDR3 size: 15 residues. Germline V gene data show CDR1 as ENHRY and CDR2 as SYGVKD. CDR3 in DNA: TGTGCCATCAGTTCGCTAGCGGGAGGGCCCAATGAGCAGTTCTTC. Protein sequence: CAISSLAGGPNEQFF.

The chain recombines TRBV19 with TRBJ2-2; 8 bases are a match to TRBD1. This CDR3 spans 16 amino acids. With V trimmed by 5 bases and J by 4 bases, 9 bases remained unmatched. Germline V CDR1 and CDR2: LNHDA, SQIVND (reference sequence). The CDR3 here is CASSSITGGTTGELFF. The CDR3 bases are TGTGCCAGTAGTTCCATTACAGGGGGAACCACCGGGGAGCTGTTTTTT.

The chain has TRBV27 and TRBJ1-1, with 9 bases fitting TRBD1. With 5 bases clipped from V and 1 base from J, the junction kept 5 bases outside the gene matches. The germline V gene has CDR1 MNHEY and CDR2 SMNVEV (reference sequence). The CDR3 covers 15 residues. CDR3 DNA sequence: TGTGCCAGCAGTCCCTGGACAGGGGCGAACACTGAAGCTTTCTTT. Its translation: CASSPWTGANTEAFF.

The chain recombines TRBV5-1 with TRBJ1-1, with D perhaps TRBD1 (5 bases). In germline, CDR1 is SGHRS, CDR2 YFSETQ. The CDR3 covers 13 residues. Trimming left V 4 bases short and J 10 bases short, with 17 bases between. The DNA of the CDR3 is TGCGCCAGCAGCCCTTCGGGGGGGTTGGTAGCTTTCTTT. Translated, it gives CASSPSGGLVAFF. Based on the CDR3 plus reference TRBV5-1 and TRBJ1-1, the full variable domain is KAGVTQTPRYLIKTRGQQVTLSCSPISGHRSVSWYQQTPGQGLQFLFEYFSETQRNKGNFPGRFSGRQFSNSRSEMNVSTLELGDSALYLCASSPSGGLVAFFGQGTRLTVV.

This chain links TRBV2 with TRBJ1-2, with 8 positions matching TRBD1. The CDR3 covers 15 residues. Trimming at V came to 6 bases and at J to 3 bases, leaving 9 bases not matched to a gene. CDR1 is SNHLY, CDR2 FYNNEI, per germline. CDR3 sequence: CASSLGRGQDYGYTF. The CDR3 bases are TGTGCCAGCAGCCTAGGTCGGGGACAGGACTATGGCTACACCTTC.

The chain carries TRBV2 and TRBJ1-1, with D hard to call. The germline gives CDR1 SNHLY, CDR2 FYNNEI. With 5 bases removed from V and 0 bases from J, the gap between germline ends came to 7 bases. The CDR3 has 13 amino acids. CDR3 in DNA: TGTGCCAGCAGTCCGCAGGTGAACACTGAAGCTTTCTTT. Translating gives CASSPQVNTEAFF.

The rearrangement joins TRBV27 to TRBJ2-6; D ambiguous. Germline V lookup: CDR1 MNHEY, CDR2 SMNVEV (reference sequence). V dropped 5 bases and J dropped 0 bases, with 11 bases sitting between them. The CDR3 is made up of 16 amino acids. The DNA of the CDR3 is TGTGCCAGCAGTCCAGCTAGGAACTCTGGGGCCAACGTCCTGACTTTC. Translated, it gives CASSPARNSGANVLTF.

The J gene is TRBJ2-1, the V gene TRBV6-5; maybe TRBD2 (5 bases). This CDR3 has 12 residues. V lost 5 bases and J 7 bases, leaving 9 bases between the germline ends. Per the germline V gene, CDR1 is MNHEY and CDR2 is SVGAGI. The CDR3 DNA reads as TGTGCCAGCAGTCTTCCGGGGAATGAGCAGTTCTTC. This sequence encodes CASSLPGNEQFF.